The subject of this entry is one TCR beta chain. The data derive from a study of T cell responses to AZD1222 COVID-19 vaccine. CDR1 is SEHNR, CDR2 FQNEAQ, per germline (reference sequence). This CDR3 spans 12 amino acids. Deletions cut 5 bases from V and 4 bases from J, with 8 bases between. This table comes from immunoSEQ multiplex PCR, and its TCRdb copy is limited to in-frame clones, with some not included. The sample includes about 130,000 clones, 87% seen only once; the top ten take roughly a tenth. Sample: peripheral blood, taken on day 0 of AZD1222 vaccination. The chain is built from TRBV7-9 and TRBJ1-2; no clear D gene. This clonotype was obtained from an adult in good health. CDR3 nucleotide sequence: TGTGCCAGCAGCGCCGACTTCTATGGCTACACCTTC. The encoded protein is CASSADFYGYTF.